The 31 T cell receptor beta chains below were found in one sample sequenced in a study of T cell repertoires in cytomegalovirus infection. No antigen has been assigned to these receptors. TCRdb re-derived calls from the reads in MiXCR, one entry per CDR3 protein. Of some 920,000 distinct CDR3 sequences in the sample, approximately 30% were seen once. The sequences come from cultured CD8+ T cells from PBMCs, collected from culture after CMV antigen stimulation. The receptor source for this set is a human donor in good health (CMV status not recorded). Some clones in this sample may be carry-over from other donors' samples.

This clonotype was counted at least ten times. The CDR3 loop reads CASSFGLAIGDEQFF. CDR3 nucleotides: TGTGCCAGCAGCTTTGGGCTAGCGATAGGAGATGAGCAGTTCTTC. This rearrangement joins TRBV7-2 to TRBJ2-1; TRBD2 is a possible D gene (6 bases). The germline V gene has CDR1 SGHTA and CDR2 FQGNSA. The V and J ends lost 3 bases and 8 bases respectively, with 17 bases between them. The CDR3 contains 15 residues. The full variable domain, with the rest looked up from reference TRBV7-2 and TRBJ2-1, is GAGVSQSPSNKVTEKGKDVELRCDPISGHTALYWYRQSLGQGLEFLIYFQGNSAPDKSGLPSDRFSAERTGGSVSTLTIQRTQQEDSAVYLCASSFGLAIGDEQFFGPGTRLTVL.

This clonotype was detected many times. The chain uses TRBV4-1 and TRBJ2-1; D might be TRBD2 (6 bases). The CDR3 is made up of 18 amino acids. V shed 0 bases and J shed 0 bases, with 15 bases lying between them. Germline lookup yields CDR1 MGHRA and CDR2 YSYEKL. CDR3 loop: CASSQDQSAGSSYNEQFF. CDR3 coding DNA: TGCGCCAGCAGCCAAGATCAGTCGGCGGGGTCCTCCTACAATGAGCAGTTCTTC.

V gene TRBV2 combines with J gene TRBJ1-2; D remains ambiguous. The CDR3 spans 16 residues. From germline, CDR1 is SNHLY and CDR2 FYNNEI. The V end was cut by 0 bases, the J end by 4 bases, with 15 bases between. CDR3 coding DNA: TGTGCCAGCAGTGAAGCGCGGAGGGCCTTGGGCTATGGCTACACCTTC. Translation gives CASSEARRALGYGYTF.

Details on this clonotype: The junction shows a germline mismatch at one end, possibly a read error. The chain links TRBV7-6 to TRBJ2-1; 8 bases fit TRBD2. There are 15 residues in the CDR3. The germline V gene has CDR1 SGHVS and CDR2 FNYEAQ. CDR3 protein: CGSSLGRGEYNEQFF. The DNA of the CDR3 is TGTGGCAGCAGCTTAGGGCGGGGGGAGTACAATGAGCAGTTCTTC. The whole variable domain, remainder taken from reference TRBV7-6 and TRBJ2-1, is GAGVSQSPRYKVTKRGQDVALRCDPISGHVSLYWYRQALGQGPEFLTYFNYEAQQDKSGLPNDRFSAERPEGSISTLTIQRTEQRDSAMYRCGSSLGRGEYNEQFFGPGTRLTVL.

This clonotype came up a few times. V usage is TRBV6-5 and J usage is TRBJ1-6, with 8 bases aligning to TRBD1. V dropped 5 bases and J dropped 2; count of bases not matched to a gene: 11. Germline V CDR1 and CDR2: MNHEY, SVGAGI. CDR3 length: 18 amino acids. CDR3: CASSQPPQGAAYNSPLHF. The DNA of the CDR3 is TGTGCCAGCAGTCAACCCCCCCAGGGGGCCGCCTATAATTCACCCCTCCACTTT.

This clonotype was counted once. The gene calls are TRBV19 and TRBJ1-2; D gene ambiguous. V dropped 5 bases and J dropped 3 bases, with 16 bases sitting between them. This CDR3 is 15 amino acids long. The germline V gene encodes CDR1 LNHDA and CDR2 SQIVND (reference sequence). CDR3 amino acids: CASSRVTKIHYGYTF. The CDR3 DNA reads TGTGCCAGTAGTCGGGTGACAAAGATTCACTATGGCTACACCTTC.

This clonotype was recorded many times. The V call is TRBV7-6, the J call TRBJ2-5; D is ambiguous. The CDR3 loop spans 12 amino acids. V was clipped by 7 bases and J by 3 bases, with 9 bases between them. Germline lookup yields CDR1 SGHVS and CDR2 FNYEAQ. CDR3 nucleotide sequence: TGTGCCAGCAACAATGGTAAAGAGACCCAGTACTTC. It encodes CASNNGKETQYF.

This clonotype was detected a few times. One end of the junction fails to match germline, which may point to a read error. The CDR3 bases are TGCGCCAGCAGCCAGGGTCGGCTTTCTTTC. Its protein is CASSQGRLSF. This sequence joins TRBV4-1 and TRBJ1-1; D is unclear. The germline CDR1 and CDR2 sequences are MGHRA and YSYEKL. This CDR3 is built from 10 residues.

This clonotype occurred a few times. Mismatch with germline at one junction end may stem from a read error. CDR3 DNA sequence: TGTGCCAGCAGTTCTTTAGGGGCCGGGGCCCAGGACTTC. This translates into CASSSLGAGAQDF. The J gene is TRBJ2-4, the V gene TRBV27; D tentatively reads TRBD1 or TRBD2 (5 bases each). The CDR3 sequence is 13 residues long. Germline V CDR1 and CDR2: MNHEY, SMNVEV (reference sequence).

There are a few counts of this clonotype. The rearrangement uses TRBV7-9 and TRBJ2-5; D is uncertain. CDR1 is SEHNR, CDR2 FQNEAQ, per germline (reference sequence). There are 15 residues in the CDR3. With 1 base removed from V and 5 bases from J, the gap between germline ends came to 14 bases. The chain's CDR3 is CASSLVAPSVETQYF. CDR3 DNA: TGTGCCAGCAGCTTAGTAGCCCCGTCGGTGGAGACCCAGTACTTC.

The J gene is TRBJ1-2, the V gene TRBV7-6; D perhaps matches TRBD1 (5 bases). Trimming stripped 5 bases from V and 8 bases from J, with 24 bases between. This CDR3 contains 16 residues. Germline V gives CDR1 SGHVS, CDR2 FNYEAQ. The CDR3 coding sequence is TGTGCCAGCAGCCCAAATCCCGGGACCCCCCGTGAGGGCTACACCTTC. Translated, it gives CASSPNPGTPREGYTF. The variable domain in full, with the rest retrieved from reference TRBV7-6 and TRBJ1-2, is GAGVSQSPRYKVTKRGQDVALRCDPISGHVSLYWYRQALGQGPEFLTYFNYEAQQDKSGLPNDRFSAERPEGSISTLTIQRTEQRDSAMYRCASSPNPGTPREGYTFGSGTRLTVV.

Details on this clonotype: The CDR3 ends on some other residue instead of the conserved phenylalanine or tryptophan, so this is likely a read error. J is TRBJ2-2 and V is TRBV9; TRBD1 matches at 9 bases. J gave up 0 bases and V 4 bases, and 4 bases lay outside the gene matches. This CDR3 contains 16 residues. Germline V gives CDR1 SGDLS, CDR2 YYNGEE. The CDR3 region has the DNA TGTGCCAGCAGCCCGTGGGACAGGGCGAACACCGGGGAGCTGTTTCTT. It specifies CASSPWDRANTGELFL.

This clonotype was observed a few times. J is TRBJ1-5 and V is TRBV27; no clear D. V lost 6 bases and J 0 bases, leaving 9 bases between the germline ends. CDR1 and CDR2 from the germline V gene are MNHEY and SMNVEV (reference sequence). The CDR3 consists of 14 residues. The CDR3 DNA sequence: TGTGCCAGCAGCGCAAGCTATAGCAATCAGCCCCAGCATTTT. Its protein product is CASSASYSNQPQHF.

Concerning this clonotype itself: This clone may be a read error of a much larger clone one base away. This chain connects TRBV6-5 to TRBJ1-5; D is unclear. Germline loops: CDR1 MNHEY, CDR2 SVGAGI. V shed 2 bases and J shed 1 base, with 3 bases lying between them. CDR3 length: 13 residues. The CDR3 DNA reads TGTGCCAGCAGTTACACGAGCAATCAGCCCCAGCATTTT. Translation: CASSYTSNQPQHF.

This clonotype was counted a few times. The chain joins TRBV6-2 or TRBV6-3 to TRBJ2-6; possibly TRBD2 for D (5 bases). The V gene's germline CDR1 is MNHEY and CDR2 SVGEGT. This CDR3 is 15 amino acids long. Trimming cost V 2 bases and J 3 bases, with 8 bases left between them. Here the CDR3 DNA reads TGTGCCAGCAGTTACACCGGGAATGGGGCCAACGTCCTGACTTTC. Residues: CASSYTGNGANVLTF.

A few counts support this clonotype. CDR3 in amino acids: CASSLTKMNTEAFF. CDR3 DNA sequence: TGTGCCAGCAGCTTGACAAAAATGAACACTGAAGCTTTCTTT. The chain links TRBV11-1 to TRBJ1-1; no reliable D call. CDR3 length: 14 residues. Per germline, CDR1 SGHAT and CDR2 FQDESV (reference sequence). Trimming pared 3 bases from V and 0 bases from J, leaving 8 bases between.

The chain carries TRBV7-6 and TRBJ2-3; possibly TRBD1 or TRBD2 for D (5 bases each). V was shortened by 5 bases and J by 1 base, with 16 bases between the two germline ends. CDR3 length: 16 amino acids. CDR1 and CDR2 (germline): SGHVS, FNYEAQ. CDR3 in amino acids: CASSPPPGAGTDTQYF. CDR3 bases: TGTGCCAGCAGCCCGCCCCCCGGGGCGGGCACAGATACGCAGTATTTT.

This clonotype has just a few counts. The chain couples TRBV7-9 to TRBJ1-2; 10 nucleotides line up with TRBD1. The CDR3 extends over 15 amino acids. CDR1 and CDR2 from the germline V gene are SEHNR and FQNEAQ (reference sequence). The V and J ends lost 4 bases and 8 bases, in that order; junction bases with no gene match: 10. CDR3 in DNA: TGTGCCAGCAGCTCCGGGACAGGGGTCCAAATAGGCTACACCTTC. It translates to CASSSGTGVQIGYTF.

This clonotype was seen ten or more times. The chain carries TRBV7-2 and TRBJ2-3; 14 bases agree with TRBD2. The trim removed 5 bases at V and 2 bases at J, leaving 18 bases unmatched. The CDR3 totals 21 residues. Germline assignment: CDR1 SGHTA and CDR2 FQGNSA. Written as DNA, the CDR3 is TGTGCCAGCAGCCGATCCCCCTGGGGACTAGCGGGGGTTTCGAACACAGATACGCAGTATTTT. Protein sequence: CASSRSPWGLAGVSNTDTQYF.

This clonotype showed up just a few times. The chain links TRBV12-3 or TRBV12-4 to TRBJ2-2; 8 bases map to TRBD2. The CDR3 sequence is 15 residues long. J lost 5 bases, V lost 6 bases, and 8 bases had no gene match. In DNA form, the CDR3 reads TGTGCCAGCAGACCCAGCGGGGGAAAGACCGGGGAGCTGTTTTTT. Its translation: CASRPSGGKTGELFF.

The chain uses TRBV20-1 and TRBJ1-6, with 7 bases fitting TRBD1. The junction had 2 bases not matched to a gene; V was cut back by 3 bases and J by 0 bases. The CDR3 covers 15 residues. Germline V CDR1 and CDR2: DFQATT, SNEGSKA (reference sequence). The chain's CDR3 is CSARDRSSYNSPLHF. Here the CDR3 DNA reads TGCAGTGCTAGGGACAGGAGCTCCTATAATTCACCCCTCCACTTT.

The V call is TRBV2, the J call TRBJ2-5, with 9 bases that match TRBD2. The CDR3 length is 15 residues. J was trimmed by 5 bases and V by 2 bases; bases with no gene match: 6. Germline V gene sequence: CDR1 SNHLY, CDR2 FYNNEI. This CDR3 is CASSERGLAWETQYF. The CDR3 nucleotides are TGTGCCAGCAGTGAAAGGGGACTAGCATGGGAGACCCAGTACTTC.

This chain joins TRBV24-1 and TRBJ1-5, with D uncertain. This CDR3 region has 16 residues. V was shortened by 2 bases and J by 1 base, with 11 bases between the two germline ends. Germline lookup yields CDR1 KGHDR and CDR2 SFDVKD. The CDR3 DNA is TGTGCCACCAGTGATTCAAAAGGGAACAGCAATCAGCCCCAGCATTTT. Translated, it gives CATSDSKGNSNQPQHF.

This clonotype showed up just a few times. The chain is built from TRBV12-3 or TRBV12-4 and TRBJ1-1; D unclear. The CDR3 contains 13 residues. V lost 6 bases and J 7 bases, leaving 15 bases between the germline ends. The DNA of the CDR3 is TGTGCCAGCAGCTCAACCCCTCTGGTTGAAGCTTTCTTT. This sequence encodes CASSSTPLVEAFF.

This rearrangement joins TRBV6-1 to TRBJ2-1, with D possibly being TRBD1 (6 bases). V was shortened by 5 bases and J by 0 bases, with 14 bases between the two germline ends. From germline, CDR1 is MNHNS and CDR2 SASEGT. The CDR3 is 16 amino acids. DNA of the CDR3: TGTGCCAGCAGTCCCCGGGACATGAGCTCCTACAATGAGCAGTTCTTC. Protein: CASSPRDMSSYNEQFF.

The chain is built from TRBV20-1 and TRBJ2-1, with D possibly matching TRBD2 (6 bases). Germline-derived CDR1 and CDR2 are DFQATT and SNEGSKA (reference sequence). V lost 5 bases and J 5 bases, leaving 16 bases between the germline ends. The CDR3 consists of 14 residues. The CDR3 DNA reads as TGCAGTGCTGGACGACTAGTCGGAGACAATGAGCAGTTCTTC. This sequence encodes CSAGRLVGDNEQFF.

The V call is TRBV19, the J call TRBJ2-3; TRBD1 agrees at 8 bases. The trim removed 8 bases at V and 5 bases at J, leaving 15 bases unmatched. Germline CDR1 LNHDA, CDR2 SQIVND (reference sequence). The CDR3 spans 16 residues. CDR3 sequence: CASQLDRGALLDTQYF. As DNA, the CDR3 is TGTGCCAGTCAACTCGACAGGGGCGCTTTATTAGATACGCAGTATTTT.

This clonotype was found a few times. This chain connects TRBV27 to TRBJ2-7; a weak D match, TRBD1 (6 bases). The V gene's germline CDR1 is MNHEY and CDR2 SMNVEV (reference sequence). Trimming cost V 5 bases and J 3 bases, with 14 bases left between them. This CDR3 is built from 14 residues. CDR3 protein: CASSRSGVVYEQYV. The DNA for the CDR3 is TGTGCCAGCAGTAGGTCAGGGGTGGTCTACGAGCAGTACGTC.

This clonotype was seen once. Compared with germline, one end of the junction differs, possibly owing to a read error. This chain uses TRBV5-1 with TRBJ1-1; maybe TRBD1 (5 bases). CDR3 length: 14 residues. CDR1 and CDR2 from the germline V gene are SGHRS and YFSETQ. This CDR3 reads CASSLEDMNTDAFF. CDR3 in DNA: TGCGCCAGCAGCTTGGAGGACATGAACACTGACGCTTTCTTT.

This sequence joins TRBV4-1 and TRBJ2-5, with 9 bases aligning to TRBD1. Germline CDR1 and CDR2: MGHRA and YSYEKL. V dropped 1 base and J dropped 4; count of bases not matched to a gene: 16. The CDR3 is 19 residues long. Here the CDR3 reads CASSQVYGTGTGTGETQYF. CDR3 nucleotide sequence: TGCGCCAGCAGCCAAGTTTATGGAACCGGGACAGGGACGGGAGAGACCCAGTACTTC.

The rearrangement links TRBV11-1 to TRBJ2-3; a possible D gene is TRBD2 (7 bases). Trimming stripped 0 bases from V and 2 bases from J, with 18 bases between. Germline CDR1 and CDR2: SGHAT and FQDESV (reference sequence). The CDR3 extends over 18 amino acids. The CDR3 nucleotides read TGTGCCAGCAGCTTAGCCCCCAGGGGCGGGGGCTTCACAGATACGCAGTATTTT. Its translation is CASSLAPRGGGFTDTQYF.